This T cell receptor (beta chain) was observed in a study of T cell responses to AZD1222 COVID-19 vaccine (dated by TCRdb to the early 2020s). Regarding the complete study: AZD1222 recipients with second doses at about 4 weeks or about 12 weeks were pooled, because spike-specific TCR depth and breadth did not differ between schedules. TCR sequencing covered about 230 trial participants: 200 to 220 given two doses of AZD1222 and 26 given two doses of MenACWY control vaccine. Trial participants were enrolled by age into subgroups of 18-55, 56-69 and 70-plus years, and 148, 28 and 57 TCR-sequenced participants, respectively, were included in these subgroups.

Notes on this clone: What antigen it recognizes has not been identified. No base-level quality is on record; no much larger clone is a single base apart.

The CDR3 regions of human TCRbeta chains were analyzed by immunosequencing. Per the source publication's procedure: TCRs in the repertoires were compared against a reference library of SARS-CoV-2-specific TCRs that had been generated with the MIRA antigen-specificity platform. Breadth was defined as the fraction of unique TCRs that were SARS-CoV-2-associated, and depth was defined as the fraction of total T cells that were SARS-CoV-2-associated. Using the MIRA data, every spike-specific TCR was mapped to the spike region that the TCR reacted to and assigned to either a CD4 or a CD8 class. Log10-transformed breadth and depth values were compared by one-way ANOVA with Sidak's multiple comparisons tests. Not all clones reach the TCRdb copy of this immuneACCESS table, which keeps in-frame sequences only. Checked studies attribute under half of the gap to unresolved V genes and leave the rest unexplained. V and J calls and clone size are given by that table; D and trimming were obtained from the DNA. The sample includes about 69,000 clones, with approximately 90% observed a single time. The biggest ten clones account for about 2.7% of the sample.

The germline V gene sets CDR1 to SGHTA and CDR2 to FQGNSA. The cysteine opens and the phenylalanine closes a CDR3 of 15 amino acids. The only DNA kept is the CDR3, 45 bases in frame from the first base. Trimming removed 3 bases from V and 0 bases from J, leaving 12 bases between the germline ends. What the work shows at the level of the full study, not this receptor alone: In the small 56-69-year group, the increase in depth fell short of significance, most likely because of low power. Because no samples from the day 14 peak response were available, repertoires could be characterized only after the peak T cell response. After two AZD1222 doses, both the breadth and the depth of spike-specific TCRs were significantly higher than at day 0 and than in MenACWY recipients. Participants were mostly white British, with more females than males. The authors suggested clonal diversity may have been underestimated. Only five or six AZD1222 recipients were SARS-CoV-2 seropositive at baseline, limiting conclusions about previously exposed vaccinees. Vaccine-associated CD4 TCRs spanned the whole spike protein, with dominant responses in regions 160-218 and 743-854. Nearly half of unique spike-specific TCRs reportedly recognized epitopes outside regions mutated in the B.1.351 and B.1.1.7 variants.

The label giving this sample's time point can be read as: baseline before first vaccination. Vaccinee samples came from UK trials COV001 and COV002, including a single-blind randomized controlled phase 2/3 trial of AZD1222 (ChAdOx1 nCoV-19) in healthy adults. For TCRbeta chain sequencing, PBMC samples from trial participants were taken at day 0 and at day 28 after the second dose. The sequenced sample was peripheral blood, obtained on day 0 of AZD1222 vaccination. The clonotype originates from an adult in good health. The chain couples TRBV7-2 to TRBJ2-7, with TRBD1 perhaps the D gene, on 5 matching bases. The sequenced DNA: TGTGCCAGCAGCTTGACAGTCTTGAGCTCCTACGAGCAGTACTTC. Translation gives CASSLTVLSSYEQYF. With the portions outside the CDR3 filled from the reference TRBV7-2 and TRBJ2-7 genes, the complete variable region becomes GAGVSQSPSNKVTEKGKDVELRCDPISGHTALYWYRQSLGQGLEFLIYFQGNSAPDKSGLPSDRFSAERTGGSVSTLTIQRTQQEDSAVYLCASSLTVLSSYEQYFGPGTRLTVT.